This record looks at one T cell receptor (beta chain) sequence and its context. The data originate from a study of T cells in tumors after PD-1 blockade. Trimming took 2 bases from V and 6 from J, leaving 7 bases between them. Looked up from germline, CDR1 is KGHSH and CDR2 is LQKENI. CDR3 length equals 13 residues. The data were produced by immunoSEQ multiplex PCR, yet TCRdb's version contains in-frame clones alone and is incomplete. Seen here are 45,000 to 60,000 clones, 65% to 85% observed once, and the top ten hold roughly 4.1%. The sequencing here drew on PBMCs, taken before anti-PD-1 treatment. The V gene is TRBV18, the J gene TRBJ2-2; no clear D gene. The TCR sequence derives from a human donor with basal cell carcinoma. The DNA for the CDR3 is TGTGCCAGCTCACCAGAGCCTCCCGGGGAGCTGTTTTTT. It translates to CASSPEPPGELFF.